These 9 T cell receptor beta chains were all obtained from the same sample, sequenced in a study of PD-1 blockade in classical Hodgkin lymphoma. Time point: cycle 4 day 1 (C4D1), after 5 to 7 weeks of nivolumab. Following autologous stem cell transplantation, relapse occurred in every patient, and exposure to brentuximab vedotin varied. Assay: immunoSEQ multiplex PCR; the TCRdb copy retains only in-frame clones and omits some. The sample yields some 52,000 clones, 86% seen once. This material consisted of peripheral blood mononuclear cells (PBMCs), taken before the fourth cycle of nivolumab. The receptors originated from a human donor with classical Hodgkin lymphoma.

The CDR3 nucleotides read TGTGCCAGCAGCTTGACATCTGAAGCTTTCTTT. Translating it yields CASSLTSEAFF. The chain joins TRBV7-9 to TRBJ1-1, with D uncertain. The CDR3 contains 11 residues. Per the germline V gene, CDR1 is SEHNR and CDR2 is FQNEAQ (reference sequence). V dropped 3 bases and J dropped 6 bases, with 5 bases sitting between them.

Here the CDR3 reads CASSFKNRNTEAFF. CDR3 DNA: TGCGCCAGCAGCTTTAAAAACAGGAACACTGAAGCTTTCTTT. The chain recombines TRBV5-1 with TRBJ1-1, with unresolved D. Germline-derived CDR1 and CDR2 are SGHRS and YFSETQ. This CDR3 has 14 amino acids. Trimming removed 2 bases from V and 1 base from J, with 9 bases in between.

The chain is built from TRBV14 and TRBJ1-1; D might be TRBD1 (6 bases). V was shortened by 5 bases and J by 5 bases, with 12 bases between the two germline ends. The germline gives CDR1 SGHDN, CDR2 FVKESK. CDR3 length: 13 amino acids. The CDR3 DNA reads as TGTGCCAGCAGCTTTACAGGGTTAACTGAAGCTTTCTTT. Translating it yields CASSFTGLTEAFF.

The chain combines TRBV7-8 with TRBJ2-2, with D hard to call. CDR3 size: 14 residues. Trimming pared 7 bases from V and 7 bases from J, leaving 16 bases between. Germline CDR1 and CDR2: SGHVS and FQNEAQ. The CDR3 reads CASTYGRMGGELFF. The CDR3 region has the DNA TGTGCCAGCACCTATGGCAGGATGGGCGGGGAGCTGTTTTTT. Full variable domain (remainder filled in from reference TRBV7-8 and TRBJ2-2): GAGVSQSPRYKVAKRGQDVALRCDPISGHVSLFWYQQALGQGPEFLTYFQNEAQLDKSGLPSDRFFAERPEGSVSTLKIQRTQQEDSAVYLCASTYGRMGGELFFGEGSRLTVL.

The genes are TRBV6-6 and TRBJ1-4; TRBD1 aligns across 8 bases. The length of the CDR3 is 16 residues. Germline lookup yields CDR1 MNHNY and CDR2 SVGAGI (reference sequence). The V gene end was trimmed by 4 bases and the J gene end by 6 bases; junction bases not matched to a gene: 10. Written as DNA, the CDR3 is TGTGCCAGCAGTTTCCTAGGACAGGGATTAGATGAAAAACTGTTTTTT. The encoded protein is CASSFLGQGLDEKLFF.

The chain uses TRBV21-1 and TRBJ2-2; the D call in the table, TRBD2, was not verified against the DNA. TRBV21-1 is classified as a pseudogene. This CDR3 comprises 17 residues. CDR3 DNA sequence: TGTGCCAGCAGCATTTCTAGCGGGAGGGGAAACACCGGGGAGCTGTTTTTT. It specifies CASSISSGRGNTGELFF.

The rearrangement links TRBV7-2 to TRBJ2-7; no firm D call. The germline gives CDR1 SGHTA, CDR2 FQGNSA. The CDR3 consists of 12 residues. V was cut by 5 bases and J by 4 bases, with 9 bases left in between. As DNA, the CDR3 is TGTGCCAGCAGCCCGACCCAGTACGAGCAGTACTTC. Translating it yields CASSPTQYEQYF.

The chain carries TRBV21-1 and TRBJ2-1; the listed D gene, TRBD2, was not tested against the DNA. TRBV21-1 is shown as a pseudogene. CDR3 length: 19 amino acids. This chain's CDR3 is CASSKDLQLAPHSYNEQFF. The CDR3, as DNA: TGTGCCAGCAGCAAAGACCTCCAGCTAGCGCCGCACTCCTACAATGAGCAGTTCTTC.

CDR3 DNA: TGTGCCAGCAGCCAAGGGTTAGCAGAGACCCAGTACTTC. Protein: CASSQGLAETQYF. The chain combines TRBV14 with TRBJ2-5; unclear D gene. Trimming removed 1 base from V and 4 bases from J, with 7 bases in between. The germline CDR1 and CDR2 sequences are SGHDN and FVKESK. The CDR3 contains 13 residues.